The 24 T cell receptor beta chains listed next were all sequenced from one sample in a study of blood T cell repertoires in COVID-19. Data came from immunoSEQ multiplex PCR; TCRdb stores just in-frame clones and leaves some out. This table has roughly 100,000 clones, about 83% appearing once. The source material was peripheral blood. The receptors were gathered from a man aged 35 to 55 with active or convalescent COVID-19.

The V call is TRBV30, the J call TRBJ1-3; 8 bases are shared with TRBD1. With 0 bases clipped from V and 3 bases from J, the junction kept 4 bases outside the gene matches. Germline V lookup: CDR1 GTSNPN, CDR2 SVGIG (reference sequence). The CDR3 contains 15 residues. The CDR3: CAWSVQGALGNTIYF. Written as DNA, the CDR3 is TGTGCCTGGAGTGTGCAGGGGGCGCTTGGAAACACCATATATTTT.

The chain is built from TRBV6-1 and TRBJ1-1; 8 nucleotides match TRBD1. Germline values: CDR1 MNHNS, CDR2 SASEGT. V lost 3 bases and J lost 4; bases outside the gene matches: 4. CDR3 length: 14 amino acids. The DNA for the CDR3 is TGTGCCAGCAGTGACAGGGGGCCGGTCACTGAAGCTTTCTTT. Residues: CASSDRGPVTEAFF.

This clone has more than one count but fewer than ten. The chain employs TRBV5-1 and TRBJ2-2; D might be TRBD1 (6 bases). Germline CDR1 is SGHRS and CDR2 is YFSETQ. Deletions cut 4 bases from V and 8 bases from J, with 9 bases between. CDR3 length: 12 amino acids. The CDR3 loop is CASSEQGGELFF. CDR3 sequence (DNA): TGCGCCAGCAGCGAACAGGGTGGGGAGCTGTTTTTT.

The V and J genes are TRBV25-1 and TRBJ2-3; TRBD1 might be the D (5 bases). Germline lookup yields CDR1 MGHDK and CDR2 SYGVNS. V lost 7 bases and J lost 6, with 11 bases in between. This CDR3 is 12 amino acids long. CDR3 sequence reads: CASKGIWDTQYF. DNA of the CDR3: TGTGCCAGCAAGGGGATTTGGGATACGCAGTATTTT.

The chain recombines TRBV5-1 with TRBJ2-7, with D possibly matching TRBD1 (6 bases). Trimming removed 0 bases at V and 3 bases at J, with 10 bases between. The CDR3 is 14 residues long. CDR1 and CDR2 from the germline V gene are SGHRS and YFSETQ. DNA of the CDR3: TGCGCCAGCAGCTTGGCGCAGGGGATCTACGAGCAGTACTTC. As protein: CASSLAQGIYEQYF.

V and J are TRBV7-2 and TRBJ2-1, with D possibly TRBD1 on 6 matching bases. The CDR3 has 14 residues. Per germline, CDR1 SGHTA and CDR2 FQGNSA. V was shortened by 5 bases and J by 5 bases, with 13 bases between the two germline ends. In DNA, the CDR3 is TGTGCCAGCAGCCCAGGGGCTTCAAACAATGAGCAGTTCTTC. Protein product: CASSPGASNNEQFF.

This clone was counted a few times. The rearrangement joins TRBV4-1 to TRBJ2-3, with D unclear. The CDR3 is 11 residues long. Per the germline V gene, CDR1 is MGHRA and CDR2 is YSYEKL. With 1 base removed from V and 6 bases from J, the gap between germline ends came to 2 bases. CDR3 bases: TGCGCCAGCAGCCAAGCGGATACGCAGTATTTT. Translating gives CASSQADTQYF.

The CDR3 reads CASTLPTGMNTEAFF. The CDR3 coding sequence is TGTGCCAGCACTCTACCGACAGGAATGAACACTGAAGCTTTCTTT. This chain links TRBV2 with TRBJ1-1, with D tentatively TRBD1 (6 bases). The germline CDR1 and CDR2 sequences are SNHLY and FYNNEI. CDR3 length: 15 amino acids. With 7 bases removed from V and 0 bases from J, the gap between germline ends came to 15 bases.

The genes are TRBV21-1 and TRBJ1-4; the table's D call TRBD1 went unverified against the DNA. TRBV21-1 represents a pseudogene. This CDR3 spans 20 amino acids. The CDR3 loop is CASSNTGNPVSTLLPEKLFF. The CDR3 bases are TGTGCCAGCAGCAACACAGGGAACCCGGTCTCAACACTCCTCCCCGAAAAACTGTTTTTT.

The V gene is TRBV12-3 or TRBV12-4, the J gene TRBJ1-6; 7 bases match TRBD1. The CDR3 totals 13 residues. V was clipped by 4 bases and J by 11 bases; unmatched bases: 5. The CDR3 protein is CASSSTGTAPLHF. In nucleotides, the CDR3 is TGTGCCAGCAGTTCTACAGGGACAGCACCCCTCCACTTT.

The gene calls are TRBV2 and TRBJ1-1; 9 bases agree with TRBD1. With V trimmed by 7 bases and J by 4 bases, 10 bases remained unmatched. This CDR3 region has 15 residues. Germline CDR1 reads SNHLY; CDR2 reads FYNNEI. The CDR3 protein is CASTGTGTGFTEAFF. As DNA, the CDR3 is TGTGCCAGCACAGGAACCGGGACAGGGTTCACTGAAGCTTTCTTT.

This chain joins TRBV19 and TRBJ1-4; TRBD1 matches at 7 bases. Germline V gene data show CDR1 as LNHDA and CDR2 as SQIVND (reference sequence). Unmatched junction bases numbered 9, after V lost 6 bases and J lost 8 bases. This CDR3 spans 14 amino acids. The CDR3 sequence is CASRRDRVQEKLFF. CDR3 bases: TGTGCCAGTAGGAGAGACAGGGTACAGGAAAAACTGTTTTTT.

The chain links TRBV7-3 to TRBJ2-1, with D possibly being TRBD1 (6 bases). This CDR3 spans 15 amino acids. The germline gives CDR1 SGHTA, CDR2 FQGTGA. V gave up 5 bases and J gave up 4 bases, with 15 bases separating them. CDR3 in DNA: TGTGCCAGCAGCAGAACAGGGACCCTTTACAATGAGCAGTTCTTC. The encoded protein is CASSRTGTLYNEQFF.

The V and J genes are TRBV5-4 and TRBJ2-3; TRBD2 matches at 13 bases. The CDR3 has 17 residues. In germline, CDR1 is SGHNT, CDR2 YYREEE (reference sequence). The V gene end was trimmed by 4 bases and the J gene end by 2 bases; junction bases not matched to a gene: 7. The CDR3 coding sequence is TGTGCCAGCAGCCCCGGACTAGCGGGGGCCTACACAGATACGCAGTATTTT. Translated, it gives CASSPGLAGAYTDTQYF. Full variable domain (remainder filled in from reference TRBV5-4 and TRBJ2-3): ETGVTQSPTHLIKTRGQQVTLRCSSQSGHNTVSWYQQALGQGPQFIFQYYREEENGRGNFPPRFSGLQFPNYSSELNVNALELDDSALYLCASSPGLAGAYTDTQYFGPGTRLTVL.

The V and J genes are TRBV5-1 and TRBJ1-2, with TRBD1 identical over 7 bases. The CDR3 spans 16 residues. Germline CDR1 SGHRS, CDR2 YFSETQ. V lost 4 bases and J lost 4; bases outside the gene matches: 13. The CDR3 DNA follows: TGCGCCAGCAGCCCCGGGACAGCCAGCCTGAGCTATGGCTACACCTTC. It yields the protein CASSPGTASLSYGYTF.

The rearrangement links TRBV20-1 to TRBJ2-7; 7 bases are shared with TRBD2. This CDR3 is built from 15 residues. Germline CDR1 DFQATT, CDR2 SNEGSKA (reference sequence). J gave up 4 bases and V 3 bases, and 12 bases lay outside the gene matches. DNA for the CDR3: TGCAGTGCTAGTCCCCCGGGGCGGGGGAGATACGAGCAGTACTTC. Translated: CSASPPGRGRYEQYF.

This chain uses TRBV23-1 with TRBJ1-2; TRBD1 is a possible D gene (5 bases). TRBV23-1 carries the ORF label, with uncertain function. This CDR3 has 12 amino acids. V gave up 0 bases and J gave up 14 bases, with 13 bases separating them. CDR3 sequence reads: CASSQSGDRGTF. In DNA form, the CDR3 reads TGCGCCAGCAGTCAATCGGGAGACCGGGGGACCTTC.

This rearrangement joins TRBV7-2 to TRBJ2-7, with a tentative D call TRBD2 (5 bases). The germline CDR1 and CDR2 sequences are SGHTA and FQGNSA. This CDR3 has 13 residues. The V end lost 6 bases, the J end lost 4 bases, and 13 bases lay between the germline ends. The CDR3 DNA reads TGTGCCAGCAGAACGGGGTCTTTATACGAGCAGTACTTC. Protein sequence: CASRTGSLYEQYF.

V gene TRBV6-2 or TRBV6-3 combines with J gene TRBJ1-5, with TRBD1 matching over 8 bases. This CDR3 contains 13 residues. Losses at the gene ends were 5 bases for V and 7 bases for J; bases not matched to a gene: 4. Germline lookup yields CDR1 MNHEY and CDR2 SVGEGT. In DNA, the CDR3 is TGTGCCAGCAGTACAGGGGGTGGGCAGCCCCAGCATTTT. It translates to CASSTGGGQPQHF.

This clone was seen only once. The chain recombines TRBV9 with TRBJ2-2; TRBD2 might be the D (6 bases). Per germline, CDR1 SGDLS and CDR2 YYNGEE. V dropped 5 bases and J dropped 1 base, with 6 bases sitting between them. This CDR3 region has 13 residues. CDR3 nucleotides: TGTGCCAGCAGGGAGGGGAACACCGGGGAGCTGTTTTTT. Residues: CASREGNTGELFF.

J is TRBJ1-5 and V is TRBV4-2, with no clear D. From germline, CDR1 is LGHNA and CDR2 YNFKEQ. The ends were cut back, 0 bases at V and 3 bases at J, with 9 bases in the middle. The CDR3 consists of 15 residues. The CDR3 sequence: CASSQEAGPNQPQHF. The CDR3 region has the DNA TGTGCCAGCAGCCAAGAAGCGGGCCCCAATCAGCCCCAGCATTTT.

This chain uses TRBV5-5 with TRBJ1-5; D unclear. CDR3 length: 15 residues. The V gene lost 0 bases and the J gene lost 0 bases, with 7 bases spanning the gap. Per the germline V gene, CDR1 is SGHKS and CDR2 is YYEKEE (reference sequence). CDR3 residues: CASSLAPYSNQPQHF. The CDR3 DNA reads TGTGCCAGCAGCTTGGCCCCGTATAGCAATCAGCCCCAGCATTTT. Variable domain in full (rest from reference TRBV5-5 and TRBJ1-5): DAGVTQSPTHLIKTRGQQVTLRCSPISGHKSVSWYQQVLGQGPQFIFQYYEKEERGRGNFPDRFSARQFPNYSSELNVNALLLGDSALYLCASSLAPYSNQPQHFGDGTRLSIL.

This chain connects TRBV4-1 to TRBJ2-2, with 7 bases that match TRBD1. The CDR3 is 15 residues long. With 6 bases clipped from V and 2 bases from J, the junction kept 6 bases outside the gene matches. Germline V lookup: CDR1 MGHRA, CDR2 YSYEKL. The CDR3 region is CASRNDRANTGELFF. CDR3 coding DNA: TGCGCCAGCAGAAATGACAGGGCCAACACCGGGGAGCTGTTTTTT.

This sequence joins TRBV6-1 and TRBJ1-2; D unresolved. Germline CDR1 and CDR2: MNHNS and SASEGT. The CDR3 sequence is 14 residues long. V gave up 1 base and J gave up 4 bases, with 10 bases separating them. Here the CDR3 reads CASSEGRNTYGYTF. In DNA, the CDR3 is TGTGCCAGCAGTGAAGGGCGGAATACCTATGGCTACACCTTC.